This entry lists 8 T cell receptor beta chains sequenced from one sample in a study of identical twins. TCRdb analysed the 5' RACE reads with MiXCR anew, one entry per CDR3 protein. In the table there are approximately 620,000 distinct CDR3 sequences, under 9% of which are singletons. The same data also went into a second study, on yellow fever vaccine responses in identical twins.

Material for sequencing was PBMCs. The receptors were sampled from a young woman in good health.

The chain couples TRBV3-1 to TRBJ2-1, with D unresolved. In germline, CDR1 is LGHDT, CDR2 YNNKEL (reference sequence). This CDR3 region has 13 residues. V shed 3 bases and J shed 9 bases, with 12 bases lying between them. The CDR3 spells CASSHWSTSEQFF. In DNA, the CDR3 is TGTGCCAGCAGCCATTGGTCTACCAGTGAGCAGTTCTTC.

The V gene is TRBV5-5, the J gene TRBJ2-3; D perhaps matches TRBD2 (5 bases). The V end lost 0 bases, the J end lost 5 bases, and 16 bases lay between the germline ends. The CDR3 is 16 amino acids. The germline CDR1 and CDR2 sequences are SGHKS and YYEKEE (reference sequence). CDR3 loop: CASSLGPVRAQDTQYF. The CDR3 DNA follows: TGTGCCAGCAGCTTGGGCCCCGTGAGGGCACAAGATACGCAGTATTTT.

The table lists this clonotype with many counts. The chain links TRBV20-1 to TRBJ1-6; D unresolved. The CDR3 totals 16 residues. Trimming stripped 5 bases from V and 6 bases from J, with 20 bases between. Germline-derived CDR1 and CDR2 are DFQATT and SNEGSKA (reference sequence). The CDR3 bases are TGCAGTGCTCCTAACAGCTTAGGGTCTAGTAATTCACCCCTCCACTTT. It encodes CSAPNSLGSSNSPLHF.

This clonotype was seen at least ten times. The V and J genes are TRBV6-1 and TRBJ2-2; TRBD2 agrees at 9 bases. CDR1 is MNHNS and CDR2 is SASEGT in the germline V gene. This CDR3 has 16 amino acids. Losses at the gene ends were 6 bases for V and 1 base for J; bases not matched to a gene: 6. The CDR3 protein is CASRSIAGENTGELFF. CDR3 nucleotides: TGTGCCAGCAGGTCAATAGCGGGAGAGAACACCGGGGAGCTGTTTTTT.

The rearrangement uses TRBV2 and TRBJ2-3; TRBD2 matches at 12 bases. The CDR3 has 16 amino acids. The J segment lost 0 bases and the V segment lost 4 bases, leaving 2 bases of the junction unmatched. The germline CDR1 and CDR2 sequences are SNHLY and FYNNEI. The CDR3 DNA is TGTGCCAGCAGTGCCGGACTAGCGGGGAGCACAGATACGCAGTATTTT. The encoded protein is CASSAGLAGSTDTQYF.

This rearrangement joins TRBV27 to TRBJ2-1; D unresolved. CDR1 is MNHEY and CDR2 is SMNVEV in the germline V gene (reference sequence). The CDR3 runs 14 residues. The germline V and J ends were trimmed by 3 bases and 2 bases, with 8 bases remaining between them. CDR3 in amino acids: CASSLSVAYNEQFF. The DNA of the CDR3 is TGTGCCAGCAGTTTGAGCGTGGCCTACAATGAGCAGTTCTTC.

This clonotype has at least ten counts. This chain uses TRBV29-1 with TRBJ2-5; a possible D gene is TRBD2 (6 bases). CDR3 length: 15 residues. Germline V CDR1 and CDR2: SQVTM, ANQGSEA. Trimming took off 4 bases at V and 4 bases at J, with 19 bases between the two ends. CDR3 residues: CSVVSGQAHPETQYF. Here the CDR3 DNA reads TGCAGCGTTGTTAGCGGTCAAGCCCATCCAGAGACCCAGTACTTC.

This clonotype was seen only a few times. The chain has TRBV2 and TRBJ2-7; 10 nucleotides agree with TRBD1. This CDR3 is 17 amino acids long. The germline V gene has CDR1 SNHLY and CDR2 FYNNEI. The trim removed 2 bases at V and 1 base at J, leaving 8 bases unmatched. This CDR3 reads CASSEPGTGVMSYEQYF. In nucleotides, the CDR3 is TGTGCCAGCAGTGAACCCGGGACAGGGGTAATGTCCTACGAGCAGTACTTC.